Each of the 30 T cell receptor beta chains below was sequenced from the same sample in a study of T cell repertoires in cytomegalovirus infection. TCRdb ran MiXCR on the reads and lists one entry per CDR3 protein. The table shows under 600,000 distinct CDR3 sequences, with approximately 17% occurring only once. Sequencing used CD8+ T cells from PBMCs. The receptors were sampled from a human donor in good health (CMV status not recorded). Some clones in this sample may be carry-over from other donors' samples.

This clonotype was observed a few times. The chain joins TRBV19 to TRBJ2-1, with D maybe TRBD2 (6 bases). Germline V gene lookup returns CDR1 LNHDA and CDR2 SQIVND (reference sequence). The CDR3 length is 13 residues. Trimming removed 11 bases from V and 1 base from J, with 12 bases in between. CDR3 bases: TGTGCCTCCTACGGAGGGTCCTACAATGAGCAGTTCTTC. Translation: CASYGGSYNEQFF.

The rearrangement uses TRBV19 and TRBJ1-1; no clear D. This CDR3 has 12 amino acids. V dropped 10 bases and J dropped 2 bases, with 11 bases sitting between them. Looked up from germline, CDR1 is LNHDA and CDR2 is SQIVND (reference sequence). In DNA, the CDR3 is TGTGCCACCATAAGAGGAAACACTGAAGCTTTCTTT. As protein: CATIRGNTEAFF.

CDR3 region: CATSLSSSYNEQFF. DNA for the CDR3: TGTGCCACCAGTCTATCGAGCTCCTACAATGAGCAGTTCTTC. The J gene is TRBJ2-1, the V gene TRBV24-1; no clear D gene. The CDR3 runs 14 residues. In germline, CDR1 is KGHDR, CDR2 SFDVKD. The V end lost 6 bases, the J end lost 0 bases, and 8 bases lay between the germline ends.

This clonotype was detected ten times or more. The chain recombines TRBV12-3 or TRBV12-4 with TRBJ1-1, with D perhaps TRBD1 (5 bases). The CDR3 length is 14 residues. The ends were cut back, 1 base at V and 7 bases at J, with 13 bases in the middle. The DNA of the CDR3 is TGTGCCAGCAGTTTAGAACAGGTCGGGGGTGAAGCTTTCTTT. This gives the protein CASSLEQVGGEAFF.

The V gene is TRBV12-3 or TRBV12-4, the J gene TRBJ2-5; D is possibly TRBD1 or TRBD2 (5 bases each). The CDR3 sequence is 13 residues long. V dropped 2 bases and J dropped 5 bases, with 9 bases sitting between them. CDR3 protein: CASSLRGDETQYF. The DNA of the CDR3 is TGTGCCAGCAGTTTAAGAGGGGATGAGACCCAGTACTTC.

This clonotype was recorded many times. The gene calls are TRBV11-3 and TRBJ2-1; 8 nucleotides align to TRBD2. The ends lost 5 bases at V and 9 bases at J; junction bases unmatched: 15. CDR3 length equals 16 residues. Germline-derived CDR1 and CDR2 are SGHNT and YENEEA. For the CDR3, the DNA is TGTGCCAGCAGCACCGGGAGGGGAGGGCCCTACGGTGAGCAGTTCTTC. Protein sequence: CASSTGRGGPYGEQFF.

This clonotype has a handful of counts. This chain links TRBV11-3 with TRBJ2-1; 7 bases align to TRBD1. V lost 5 bases and J lost 8; bases outside the gene matches: 6. The CDR3 loop spans 13 amino acids. Germline V gives CDR1 SGHNT, CDR2 YENEEA. CDR3 nucleotides: TGTGCCAGCAGCCCGCGTAGGGGGCATGAGCAGTTCTTC. The encoded protein is CASSPRRGHEQFF.

This chain uses TRBV11-1 with TRBJ2-7; weak D call: TRBD2 (5 bases). The V gene's germline CDR1 is SGHAT and CDR2 FQDESV (reference sequence). This CDR3 contains 16 residues. V was cut by 4 bases and J by 2 bases, with 18 bases left in between. The DNA for the CDR3 is TGTGCCAGCAGCTCTGCCGGAGGCCTTTTTACCTACGAGCAGTACTTC. Translating it yields CASSSAGGLFTYEQYF.

Remarks on this clonotype: A junction boundary mismatches the germline segment, possibly from a read error. The chain links TRBV5-1 to TRBJ1-1; D possibly corresponds to TRBD1 (6 bases). Germline V gives CDR1 SGHRS, CDR2 YFSETQ. This CDR3 is built from 15 residues. The CDR3 nucleotides read TGCGCCAGCAGCCTACACCCTATTGGGGGCACTGTAGCTTTCTTT. Its translation is CASSLHPIGGTVAFF.

This clonotype was seen many times. This sequence joins TRBV4-2 and TRBJ1-3; D not resolved. The germline V gene has CDR1 LGHNA and CDR2 YNFKEQ. This CDR3 has 15 amino acids. V was pared by 2 bases and J by 0 bases, with 8 bases between. The CDR3 protein is CASSQMENSGNTIYF. The CDR3 DNA reads as TGTGCCAGCAGCCAAATGGAAAACTCTGGAAACACCATATATTTT.

This clonotype was found many times. The chain joins TRBV7-9 to TRBJ1-1; TRBD1 aligns across 9 bases. With V trimmed by 2 bases and J by 5 bases, 6 bases remained unmatched. Germline V gene lookup returns CDR1 SEHNR and CDR2 FQNEAQ (reference sequence). CDR3 length: 15 amino acids. The CDR3 DNA follows: TGTGCCAGCAGCTTAACAGGGGGCGCGGGGACTGAAGCTTTCTTT. Translation gives CASSLTGGAGTEAFF.

The rearrangement links TRBV19 to TRBJ2-3, with a weak D call TRBD1 (5 bases). The germline gives CDR1 LNHDA, CDR2 SQIVND (reference sequence). Deletions cut 8 bases from V and 4 bases from J, with 16 bases between. This CDR3 contains 14 residues. CDR3 in amino acids: CASGLGRNADTQYF. In nucleotides, the CDR3 is TGTGCCAGTGGCCTGGGGCGAAACGCAGATACGCAGTATTTT. Supplemented by reference TRBV19 and TRBJ2-3, the full variable domain reads DGGITQSPKYLFRKEGQNVTLSCEQNLNHDAMYWYRQDPGQGLRLIYYSQIVNDFQKGDIAEGYSVSREKKESFPLTVTSAQKNPTAFYLCASGLGRNADTQYFGPGTRLTVL.

This clonotype was recorded at least ten times. The CDR3 reads CASSQSRRSNQPQHF. CDR3 DNA: TGCGCCAGCAGTCAGTCGCGGCGGAGCAATCAGCCCCAGCATTTT. This chain uses TRBV23-1 with TRBJ1-5, with unresolved D. TRBV23-1 is reported as an ORF; its role is uncertain. The CDR3 extends over 15 amino acids. Trimming stripped 3 bases from V and 1 base from J, with 10 bases between.

The chain combines TRBV11-1 with TRBJ2-3; 11 bases are a match to TRBD2. The V segment lost 4 bases and the J segment 5 bases; nucleotides outside the gene matches: 8. The CDR3 sequence is 16 residues long. The germline V gene has CDR1 SGHAT and CDR2 FQDESV (reference sequence). The CDR3 reads CASSSASGGQEDTQYF. In nucleotides, the CDR3 is TGTGCCAGCAGCTCTGCTAGCGGGGGGCAGGAAGATACGCAGTATTTT.

The rearrangement links TRBV4-1 to TRBJ1-2; D is uncertain. Trimming stripped 5 bases from V and 8 bases from J, with 15 bases between. The CDR3 is 13 amino acids. The germline gives CDR1 MGHRA, CDR2 YSYEKL. CDR3 loop: CASSFLKWEGYTF. CDR3 coding DNA: TGCGCCAGCAGCTTTTTAAAGTGGGAGGGCTACACCTTC.

The chain links TRBV11-2 to TRBJ2-1; TRBD1 is a possible D gene (5 bases). Germline V lookup: CDR1 SGHAT, CDR2 FQNNGV. The CDR3 loop spans 15 amino acids. Trimming stripped 2 bases from V and 9 bases from J, with 17 bases between. In DNA, the CDR3 is TGTGCCAGCAGCTTAAGCTCAGGGTTGGATAGTGAGCAGTTCTTC. It codes for CASSLSSGLDSEQFF.

This clonotype was detected many times. The chain has TRBV28 and TRBJ1-2, with TRBD1 identical over 7 bases. Germline CDR1 MDHEN, CDR2 SYDVKM. This CDR3 is 14 amino acids long. Unmatched junction bases numbered 6, after V lost 6 bases and J lost 2 bases. The CDR3 DNA is TGTGCCAGCAGCGGGGACAGCACCAACTATGGCTACACCTTC. Translating it yields CASSGDSTNYGYTF.

This clonotype was recorded at least ten times. The chain uses TRBV27 and TRBJ1-2, with 7 bases aligning to TRBD1. The trim removed 6 bases at V and 8 bases at J, leaving 6 bases unmatched. Germline V gene data show CDR1 as MNHEY and CDR2 as SMNVEV (reference sequence). The CDR3 runs 12 residues. The CDR3 loop is CASSLPGQGYTF. The CDR3 coding sequence is TGTGCCAGCAGCCTCCCGGGACAGGGCTACACCTTC.

In its sample, this clonotype was seen a few times. The gene calls are TRBV5-1 and TRBJ2-3; D uncertain. V dropped 4 bases and J dropped 2 bases, with 14 bases sitting between them. The germline V gene has CDR1 SGHRS and CDR2 YFSETQ. The CDR3 is 15 amino acids. The CDR3 reads CASSPTNSFTDTQYF. CDR3 coding DNA: TGCGCCAGCAGCCCGACGAACAGTTTCACAGATACGCAGTATTTT. The full variable domain, with the rest looked up from reference TRBV5-1 and TRBJ2-3, is KAGVTQTPRYLIKTRGQQVTLSCSPISGHRSVSWYQQTPGQGLQFLFEYFSETQRNKGNFPGRFSGRQFSNSRSEMNVSTLELGDSALYLCASSPTNSFTDTQYFGPGTRLTVL.

This clonotype appeared many times. This chain uses TRBV7-6 with TRBJ2-2; no definite D call. V was cut by 5 bases and J by 4 bases, with 11 bases left in between. The CDR3 has 14 amino acids. The germline gives CDR1 SGHVS, CDR2 FNYEAQ. The CDR3 DNA follows: TGTGCCAGCAGCGAGAACCCAACCACCGGGGAGCTGTTTTTT. This sequence encodes CASSENPTTGELFF.

The table lists this clonotype with many counts. The rearrangement joins TRBV12-3 or TRBV12-4 to TRBJ2-7, with D hard to call. The germline V and J ends were trimmed by 0 bases and 6 bases, with 12 bases remaining between them. The CDR3 has 14 residues. The CDR3, as DNA: TGTGCCAGCAGTTTAGCTCCTCCTTCGGCCGAGCAGTACTTC. It specifies CASSLAPPSAEQYF.

In this sample, this clonotype turned up a few times. The gene calls are TRBV6-5 and TRBJ1-2; D is undetermined. The V gene's germline CDR1 is MNHEY and CDR2 SVGAGI. The V and J ends lost 0 bases and 3 bases respectively, with 8 bases between them. The CDR3 totals 14 residues. In DNA, the CDR3 is TGTGCCAGCAGTTACTCCAGCAGTGACTATGGCTACACCTTC. Residues: CASSYSSSDYGYTF.

This clonotype was detected a few times. The chain employs TRBV11-3 and TRBJ2-1; 14 bases line up with TRBD2. Germline-derived CDR1 and CDR2 are SGHNT and YENEEA. The V and J ends lost 1 base and 8 bases, in that order; junction bases with no gene match: 10. The CDR3 has 18 residues. This CDR3 reads CASSLVTTGLAGVDEQFF. CDR3 coding DNA: TGTGCCAGCAGCTTAGTGACCACGGGACTAGCGGGAGTGGATGAGCAGTTCTTC.

This chain uses TRBV10-3 with TRBJ2-3, with TRBD1 matching over 9 bases. The CDR3 is made up of 16 amino acids. From germline, CDR1 is ENHRY and CDR2 SYGVKD. Trimming cost V 4 bases and J 0 bases; bases outside gene matches: 5. The CDR3 region is CAISGGTGPSTDTQYF. CDR3 nucleotide sequence: TGTGCCATCAGTGGCGGGACAGGGCCTAGCACAGATACGCAGTATTTT.

There are a few counts of this clonotype. The chain is built from TRBV12-3 or TRBV12-4 and TRBJ2-6; TRBD1 matches at 7 bases. CDR3 size: 16 residues. Germline trimming cut 5 bases from V and 0 bases from J; bases unmatched to any gene: 4. The CDR3 region is CASSDTGDSGANVLTF. CDR3 bases: TGTGCCAGCAGTGACACAGGGGACTCTGGGGCCAACGTCCTGACTTTC.

This clonotype was seen many times. V is TRBV9 and J is TRBJ2-6; D is tentatively TRBD1 or TRBD2 (5 bases each). The CDR3 is made up of 20 amino acids. V shed 2 bases and J shed 4 bases, with 25 bases lying between them. In germline, CDR1 is SGDLS, CDR2 YYNGEE. CDR3: CASSVPRPGPISGGANVLTF. In DNA, the CDR3 is TGTGCCAGCAGCGTCCCACGCCCGGGACCTATCTCGGGGGGGGCCAACGTCCTGACTTTC.

This chain links TRBV10-1 with TRBJ2-1; D possibly corresponds to TRBD2 (6 bases). In germline, CDR1 is WNHNN, CDR2 SYGVQD (reference sequence). There are 14 residues in the CDR3. V lost 0 bases, J lost 7 bases, and 10 bases lay in between. CDR3 in DNA: TGCGCCAGCAGTGAGTCTGGGGCGGGAAATGAGCAGTTCTTC. Translating gives CASSESGAGNEQFF.

V gene TRBV5-1 combines with J gene TRBJ1-2; the D gene is possibly TRBD1 (5 bases). The germline CDR1 and CDR2 sequences are SGHRS and YFSETQ. Trimming stripped 4 bases from V and 7 bases from J, with 14 bases between. The CDR3 covers 13 residues. The CDR3 is CASSLNPRGGYTF. CDR3 nucleotide sequence: TGCGCCAGCAGCCTAAACCCAAGGGGTGGCTACACCTTC.

In this sample, this clonotype turned up many times. The CDR3 sequence: CASSSAHTDGEQYF. The CDR3 region has the DNA TGTGCCAGCAGTTCCGCACACACGGACGGCGAGCAGTACTTC. This chain connects TRBV12-3 or TRBV12-4 to TRBJ2-7, with unresolved D. The CDR3 has 14 residues. Trimming pared 4 bases from V and 6 bases from J, leaving 16 bases between.

The chain carries TRBV19 and TRBJ1-5; D gene uncertain. The CDR3 extends over 12 amino acids. Germline CDR1 and CDR2: LNHDA and SQIVND (reference sequence). V was clipped by 5 bases and J by 6 bases, with 8 bases between them. CDR3 loop: CASSVGSQPQHF. CDR3 DNA: TGTGCCAGTAGTGTAGGGAGTCAGCCCCAGCATTTT. Variable domain in full (rest from reference TRBV19 and TRBJ1-5): DGGITQSPKYLFRKEGQNVTLSCEQNLNHDAMYWYRQDPGQGLRLIYYSQIVNDFQKGDIAEGYSVSREKKESFPLTVTSAQKNPTAFYLCASSVGSQPQHFGDGTRLSIL.